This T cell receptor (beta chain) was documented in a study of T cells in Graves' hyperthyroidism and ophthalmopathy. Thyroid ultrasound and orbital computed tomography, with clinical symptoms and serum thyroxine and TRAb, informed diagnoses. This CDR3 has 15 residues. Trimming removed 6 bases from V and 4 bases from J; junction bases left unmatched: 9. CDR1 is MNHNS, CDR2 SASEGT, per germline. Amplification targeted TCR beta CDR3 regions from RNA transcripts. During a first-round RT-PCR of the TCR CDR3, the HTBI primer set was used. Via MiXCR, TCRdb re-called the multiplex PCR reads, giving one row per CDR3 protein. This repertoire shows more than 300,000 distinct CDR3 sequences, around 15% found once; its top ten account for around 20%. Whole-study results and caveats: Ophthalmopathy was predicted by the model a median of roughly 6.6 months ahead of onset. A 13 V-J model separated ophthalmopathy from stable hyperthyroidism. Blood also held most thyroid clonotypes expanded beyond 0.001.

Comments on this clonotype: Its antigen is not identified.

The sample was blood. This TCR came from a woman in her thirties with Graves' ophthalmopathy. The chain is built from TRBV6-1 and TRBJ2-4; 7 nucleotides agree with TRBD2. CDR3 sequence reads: CASRADGRSKNIQYF. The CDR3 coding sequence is TGTGCCAGCAGAGCTGACGGGAGGTCGAAAAACATTCAGTACTTC.